One and the same sample provided the 29 T cell receptor beta chains below, sequenced in a study of blood T cell repertoires in COVID-19. Method: immunoSEQ multiplex PCR; TCRdb's copy keeps in-frame clones and lacks some. Here the sample spans 280,000 or so clones, about nine tenths being singletons. Specimen: peripheral blood. These receptors were obtained from a woman aged 55-70 years with acute or convalescent COVID-19.

This clone was detected a few times. The CDR3 DNA reads TGTGCCAGCTCATCACGGGACAGGGGGCTCACCGGGGAGCTGTTTTTT. This translates into CASSSRDRGLTGELFF. This chain uses TRBV18 with TRBJ2-2, with 12 bases fitting TRBD1. The germline V gene has CDR1 KGHSH and CDR2 LQKENI. There are 16 residues in the CDR3. The V gene end was trimmed by 5 bases and the J gene end by 4 bases; junction bases not matched to a gene: 5.

This chain uses TRBV10-3 with TRBJ1-2; D gene unclear. Germline CDR1 is ENHRY and CDR2 is SYGVKD. CDR3 length: 13 amino acids. Trimming took off 4 bases at V and 3 bases at J, with 9 bases between the two ends. DNA for the CDR3: TGTGCCATCAGTGGGACTGTCGACTATGGCTACACCTTC. Amino acid sequence: CAISGTVDYGYTF.

The V and J genes are TRBV28 and TRBJ1-3; D is possibly TRBD1 (6 bases). Trimming pared 2 bases from V and 0 bases from J, leaving 14 bases between. The germline V gene encodes CDR1 MDHEN and CDR2 SYDVKM. CDR3 length: 17 amino acids. The CDR3 loop is CASSLTVQGISGNTIYF. CDR3 nucleotides: TGTGCCAGCAGTTTAACCGTTCAGGGGATCTCTGGAAACACCATATATTTT.

This clone was recorded only once. This chain connects TRBV5-6 to TRBJ1-5; the D gene is possibly TRBD1 (5 bases). The germline V gene encodes CDR1 SGHDT and CDR2 YYEEEE. V dropped 0 bases and J dropped 4 bases, with 14 bases sitting between them. The CDR3 has 16 amino acids. CDR3 sequence (DNA): TGTGCCAGCAGCTTGGCCTGGGGGGATGTAAATCAGCCCCAGCATTTT. Translation: CASSLAWGDVNQPQHF.

The rearrangement uses TRBV15 and TRBJ2-7; D is ambiguous. The V end lost 3 bases, the J end lost 0 bases, and 3 bases lay between the germline ends. The CDR3 covers 12 residues. In germline, CDR1 is LNHNV, CDR2 YYDKDF (reference sequence). CDR3 sequence: CATSRASYEQYF. In DNA form, the CDR3 reads TGTGCCACCAGCAGGGCCTCCTACGAGCAGTACTTC.

V is TRBV6-6 and J is TRBJ2-7, with a tentative D call TRBD1 (5 bases). Per germline, CDR1 MNHNY and CDR2 SVGAGI (reference sequence). Trimming pared 6 bases from V and 6 bases from J, leaving 9 bases between. The CDR3 consists of 11 residues. CDR3: CASSRVAEQYF. The CDR3 DNA follows: TGTGCCAGCAGCAGGGTCGCCGAGCAGTACTTC.

The chain couples TRBV3-1 (or the pseudogene TRBV3-2) to TRBJ2-3, with unresolved D. V was clipped by 1 base and J by 6 bases, with 5 bases between them. The CDR3 extends over 12 amino acids. Germline V gene data show CDR1 as LGHDT and CDR2 as YNNKEL (reference sequence). The CDR3 here is CASSQVTDTQYF. Written as DNA, the CDR3 is TGTGCCAGCAGCCAAGTAACTGATACGCAGTATTTT.

This chain links TRBV7-3 with TRBJ1-2; 9 nucleotides agree with TRBD1. The V gene end was trimmed by 5 bases and the J gene end by 6 bases; junction bases not matched to a gene: 4. The CDR3 is made up of 13 amino acids. CDR1 and CDR2 from the germline V gene are SGHTA and FQGTGA. CDR3 coding DNA: TGTGCCAGCAGCCACAGGGGGCGGGATGGCTACACCTTC. The encoded protein is CASSHRGRDGYTF.

The chain is built from TRBV5-4 and TRBJ1-2; 12 bases match TRBD1. V lost 4 bases and J lost 7; bases outside the gene matches: 5. The germline V gene encodes CDR1 SGHNT and CDR2 YYREEE (reference sequence). This CDR3 has 14 amino acids. For the CDR3, the DNA is TGTGCCAGCAGCCCGGGGACAGGGGGCGCTGGCTACACCTTC. Encoded protein: CASSPGTGGAGYTF. Full variable domain (outside the CDR3, taken from reference TRBV5-4 and TRBJ1-2): ETGVTQSPTHLIKTRGQQVTLRCSSQSGHNTVSWYQQALGQGPQFIFQYYREEENGRGNFPPRFSGLQFPNYSSELNVNALELDDSALYLCASSPGTGGAGYTFGSGTRLTVV.

The chain couples TRBV5-6 to TRBJ1-5, with 8 bases that match TRBD1. Unmatched junction bases numbered 5, after V lost 5 bases and J lost 4 bases. The germline gives CDR1 SGHDT, CDR2 YYEEEE. There are 14 residues in the CDR3. The CDR3 loop is CASSSGQGNQPQHF. CDR3 nucleotide sequence: TGTGCCAGCAGTTCAGGACAGGGAAATCAGCCCCAGCATTTT. The full variable domain, rest sourced from reference TRBV5-6 and TRBJ1-5, is DAGVTQSPTHLIKTRGQQVTLRCSPKSGHDTVSWYQQALGQGPQFIFQYYEEEERQRGNFPDRFSGHQFPNYSSELNVNALLLGDSALYLCASSSGQGNQPQHFGDGTRLSIL.

The chain recombines TRBV10-3 with TRBJ2-7; 8 bases map to TRBD2. Losses at the gene ends were 2 bases for V and 2 bases for J; bases not matched to a gene: 5. CDR1 ENHRY and CDR2 SYGVKD come from the germline V gene. This CDR3 has 15 residues. The CDR3 coding sequence is TGTGCCATCAGTGAGGGCTCGGGGGGGCCCTACGAGCAGTACTTC. This encodes CAISEGSGGPYEQYF.

This chain joins TRBV7-9 and TRBJ1-4; 9 nucleotides match TRBD1. CDR1 and CDR2 (germline): SEHNR, FQNEAQ (reference sequence). The V and J ends lost 2 bases and 10 bases, in that order; junction bases with no gene match: 5. The CDR3 spans 14 residues. The CDR3: CASSLWDREGKLFF. Here the CDR3 DNA reads TGTGCCAGCAGCTTATGGGACAGGGAGGGAAAACTGTTTTTT.

The chain carries TRBV4-1 and TRBJ2-6; 10 bases align to TRBD1. The CDR3 spans 16 residues. Germline-derived CDR1 and CDR2 are MGHRA and YSYEKL. Trimming cost V 1 base and J 5 bases; bases outside gene matches: 2. The CDR3 coding sequence is TGCGCCAGCAGCCAAGGACAGGGGGCTAGGGCCAACGTCCTGACTTTC. Amino acids: CASSQGQGARANVLTF.

In regard to this clone: The germline gene is not matched at one end of the junction; a read error may be the cause. The V gene is TRBV24-1, the J gene TRBJ2-1; TRBD2 matches at 7 bases. Germline-derived CDR1 and CDR2 are KGHDR and SFDVKD. This CDR3 has 13 amino acids. In DNA, the CDR3 is TGTGCCACCAGTGATTTGCGTCGGGGAGGGCCCCTCTTC. This encodes CATSDLRRGGPLF.

The chain has TRBV9 and TRBJ2-7; 10 nucleotides line up with TRBD2. This CDR3 is built from 18 residues. The germline V gene has CDR1 SGDLS and CDR2 YYNGEE. V lost 0 bases to trimming and J lost 7 bases; unmatched junction nucleotides: 16. CDR3 DNA: TGTGCCAGCAGCGTAGAGTCGTATGGGACTAGCGCAACCCCGGAGCAGTACTTC. It specifies CASSVESYGTSATPEQYF. Filled out from reference TRBV9 and TRBJ2-7, the complete variable domain reads DSGVTQTPKHLITATGQRVTLRCSPRSGDLSVYWYQQSLDQGLQFLIQYYNGEERAKGNILERFSAQQFPDLHSELNLSSLELGDSALYFCASSVESYGTSATPEQYFGPGTRLTVT.

This sequence joins TRBV11-2 and TRBJ2-5; weak D call: TRBD2 (6 bases). CDR3 size: 15 residues. Germline CDR1 SGHAT, CDR2 FQNNGV. The germline V and J ends were trimmed by 2 bases and 1 base, with 11 bases remaining between them. CDR3 in DNA: TGTGCCAGCAGCTTAATCCGGGGGACCCAAGAGACCCAGTACTTC. It translates to CASSLIRGTQETQYF.

The chain combines TRBV27 with TRBJ1-1; perhaps TRBD1 as D (6 bases). Germline CDR1 MNHEY, CDR2 SMNVEV (reference sequence). The CDR3 has 15 amino acids. The V end was cut by 6 bases, the J end by 1 base, with 15 bases between. The CDR3 DNA reads TGTGCCAGCAGGTCTGAGGGGGGGGCGAACACTGAAGCTTTCTTT. Translated, it gives CASRSEGGANTEAFF.

The rearrangement links TRBV3-1 (or the pseudogene TRBV3-2) to TRBJ1-2; 8 nucleotides match TRBD1. The V and J ends lost 2 bases and 13 bases, in that order; junction bases with no gene match: 3. The CDR3 is 11 amino acids. The germline gives CDR1 LGHDT, CDR2 YNNKEL (reference sequence). As DNA, the CDR3 is TGTGCCAGCAGCCAAAAGGACAGGGTCACCTTC. Translated: CASSQKDRVTF.

This sequence joins TRBV19 and TRBJ2-5; TRBD2 matches at 9 bases. Germline loops: CDR1 LNHDA, CDR2 SQIVND (reference sequence). This CDR3 is built from 15 residues. Germline trimming cut 3 bases from V and 7 bases from J; bases unmatched to any gene: 9. CDR3 protein: CASSMASGAVRTQYF. CDR3 DNA sequence: TGTGCCAGTAGTATGGCTAGCGGGGCGGTAAGGACCCAGTACTTC.

The chain recombines TRBV6-6 with TRBJ2-7; 9 bases are a match to TRBD2. The V gene end was trimmed by 10 bases and the J gene end by 2 bases; junction bases not matched to a gene: 15. The CDR3 loop spans 16 amino acids. The V gene's germline CDR1 is MNHNY and CDR2 SVGAGI (reference sequence). The CDR3 DNA sequence: TGTGCCACTTGTCGAGTAGCGGGAGTCGATACCTACGAGCAGTACTTC. As protein: CATCRVAGVDTYEQYF.

The CDR3 sequence: CASSQDLRTGGIGTDTQYF. Here the CDR3 DNA reads TGTGCCAGCAGCCAAGATCTAAGGACAGGGGGTATCGGCACAGATACGCAGTATTTT. This chain links TRBV4-2 with TRBJ2-3; the match to TRBD1 covers 10 bases. Germline V gene data show CDR1 as LGHNA and CDR2 as YNFKEQ. CDR3 size: 19 residues. The V segment lost 0 bases and the J segment 1 base; nucleotides outside the gene matches: 10.

The chain carries TRBV27 and TRBJ2-2; 7 bases align to TRBD1. V was pared by 3 bases and J by 5 bases, with 9 bases of the junction left unmatched. CDR1 is MNHEY and CDR2 is SMNVEV in the germline V gene (reference sequence). The CDR3 length is 16 residues. CDR3 sequence reads: CASSFSGQEVTGELFF. For the CDR3, the DNA is TGTGCCAGCAGTTTCTCAGGACAGGAGGTTACCGGGGAGCTGTTTTTT.

The rearrangement uses TRBV5-6 and TRBJ2-1; the match to TRBD1 covers 8 bases. V lost 3 bases, J lost 9 bases, and 8 bases stayed unmatched. There are 14 residues in the CDR3. In germline, CDR1 is SGHDT, CDR2 YYEEEE. In DNA, the CDR3 is TGTGCCAGCAGCTCACCCCCTCAGGGGGCTGAGCAGTTCTTC. Amino acids: CASSSPPQGAEQFF.

CDR3 nucleotide sequence: TGTGCCAGCTCACCACCCGGGACAGCCTCTAGGGTTAATGGCTACACCTTC. Encoded protein: CASSPPGTASRVNGYTF. This chain uses TRBV18 with TRBJ1-2; 7 bases match TRBD1. This CDR3 region has 17 residues. The germline CDR1 and CDR2 sequences are KGHSH and LQKENI. Trimming at V came to 0 bases and at J to 6 bases, leaving 13 bases not matched to a gene.

The chain combines TRBV7-2 with TRBJ2-2; 10 nucleotides match TRBD2. The CDR3 consists of 15 residues. Germline V gives CDR1 SGHTA, CDR2 FQGNSA. V lost 5 bases, J lost 6 bases, and 6 bases stayed unmatched. The CDR3 sequence: CASSNSGRTSGELFF. CDR3 DNA: TGTGCCAGCAGCAATAGCGGGAGGACTTCCGGGGAGCTGTTTTTT.

This chain connects TRBV28 to TRBJ1-2, with D hard to call. Germline V lookup: CDR1 MDHEN, CDR2 SYDVKM. Trimming took 8 bases from V and 5 from J, leaving 18 bases between them. The CDR3 is 14 residues long. The CDR3 region has the DNA TGTGCCAGCTTACAAGGACTCAGCCGATATGGCTACACCTTC. Translation: CASLQGLSRYGYTF.

The chain recombines TRBV14 with TRBJ1-6, with 11 bases that match TRBD1. Unmatched junction bases numbered 7, after V lost 4 bases and J lost 8 bases. The CDR3 is made up of 16 amino acids. Germline CDR1 is SGHDN and CDR2 is FVKESK. CDR3 residues: CASSLRTGGLDSPLHF. CDR3 sequence (DNA): TGTGCCAGCAGCCTTCGGACAGGGGGCTTGGATTCACCCCTCCACTTT.

The chain joins TRBV28 to TRBJ1-4; tentative D call: TRBD1 (5 bases). This CDR3 has 15 residues. V lost 6 bases and J 5 bases, leaving 16 bases between the germline ends. Per the germline V gene, CDR1 is MDHEN and CDR2 is SYDVKM. The CDR3 spells CASSPGGGLNEKLFF. CDR3 coding DNA: TGTGCCAGCAGCCCCGGTGGGGGGTTGAATGAAAAACTGTTTTTT. Together with reference TRBV28 and TRBJ1-4, the CDR3 gives the full variable domain: DVKVTQSSRYLVKRTGEKVFLECVQDMDHENMFWYRQDPGLGLRLIYFSYDVKMKEKGDIPEGYSVSREKKERFSLILESASTNQTSMYLCASSPGGGLNEKLFFGSGTQLSVL.

This chain joins TRBV4-3 and TRBJ2-1; a weak D match, TRBD2 (7 bases). The germline V gene encodes CDR1 LGHNA and CDR2 YSLEER. Trimming pared 1 base from V and 7 bases from J, leaving 23 bases between. The CDR3 contains 18 residues. The CDR3 DNA sequence: TGCGCCAGCAGCCAAGGAAAATCAATCCGGGGGGCTGGGAATGAGCAGTTCTTC. It is translated as CASSQGKSIRGAGNEQFF.